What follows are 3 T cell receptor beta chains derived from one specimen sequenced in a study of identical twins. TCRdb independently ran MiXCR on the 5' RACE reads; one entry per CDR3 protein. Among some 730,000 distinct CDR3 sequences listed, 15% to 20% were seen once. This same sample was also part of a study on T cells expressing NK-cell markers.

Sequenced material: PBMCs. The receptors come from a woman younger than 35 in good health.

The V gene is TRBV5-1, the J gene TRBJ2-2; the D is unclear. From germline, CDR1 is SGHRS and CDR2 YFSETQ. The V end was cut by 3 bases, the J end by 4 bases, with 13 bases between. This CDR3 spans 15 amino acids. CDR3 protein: CASSYKTGPTGELFF. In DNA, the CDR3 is TGCGCCAGCAGCTACAAGACGGGCCCCACCGGGGAGCTGTTTTTT. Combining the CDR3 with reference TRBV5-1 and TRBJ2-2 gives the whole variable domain KAGVTQTPRYLIKTRGQQVTLSCSPISGHRSVSWYQQTPGQGLQFLFEYFSETQRNKGNFPGRFSGRQFSNSRSEMNVSTLELGDSALYLCASSYKTGPTGELFFGEGSRLTVL.

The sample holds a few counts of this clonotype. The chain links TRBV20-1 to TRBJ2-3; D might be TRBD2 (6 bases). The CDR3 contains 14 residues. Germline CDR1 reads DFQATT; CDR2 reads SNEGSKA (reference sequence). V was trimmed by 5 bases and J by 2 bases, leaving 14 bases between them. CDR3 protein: CSAEWRGFTDTQYF. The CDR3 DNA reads TGCAGTGCTGAATGGAGGGGATTCACAGATACGCAGTATTTT.

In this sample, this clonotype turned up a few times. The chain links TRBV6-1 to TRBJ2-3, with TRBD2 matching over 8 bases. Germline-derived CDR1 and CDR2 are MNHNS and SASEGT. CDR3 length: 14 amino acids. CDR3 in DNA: TGTGCGACGCGGCCGGGAGGGAGGGCAGATACGCAGTATTTT. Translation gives CATRPGGRADTQYF.